These 13 T cell receptor beta chains share one sample of origin, sequenced in a study of blood T cells in healthy people across ages. Then a second PCR, running about 7 to 11 cycles, was carried out with a sample-barcoded 5' primer and a J-beta primer mix. TCRdb reprocessed the 5' RACE reads with MiXCR, giving one entry per CDR3 protein. This table has 650,000 to 1,000,000 distinct CDR3 sequences, about 36% appearing once. The sample comprised blood. These receptors originate from a man between 18 and 29 years old in good health.

This clonotype appeared a single time. The chain couples TRBV4-3 to TRBJ1-4; no reliable D call. The CDR3 is 14 residues long. Germline V gene sequence: CDR1 LGHNA, CDR2 YSLEER. The V end was cut by 4 bases, the J end by 6 bases, with 12 bases between. CDR3 bases: TGCGCCAGCAGCCCGAGGGCCCGGGATGAAAAACTGTTTTTT. Its protein product is CASSPRARDEKLFF.

The chain carries TRBV6-1 and TRBJ2-7; the D is unclear. The germline V gene encodes CDR1 MNHNS and CDR2 SASEGT. The CDR3 extends over 13 amino acids. Trimming took 6 bases from V and 4 from J, leaving 13 bases between them. The CDR3 region has the DNA TGTGCCAGCAGGGTTCTCGAGCATTACGAGCAGTACTTC. It yields the protein CASRVLEHYEQYF.

Only a few counts were recorded for this clonotype. The chain employs TRBV20-1 and TRBJ2-1; the D gene is possibly TRBD2 (6 bases). V was trimmed by 5 bases and J by 3 bases, leaving 23 bases between them. The length of the CDR3 is 17 residues. Germline CDR1 and CDR2: DFQATT and SNEGSKA (reference sequence). The CDR3 region has the DNA TGCAGTGCTCTCCAGCCCTCACTAGCTGTAGACTACAATGAGCAGTTCTTC. This encodes CSALQPSLAVDYNEQFF.

Comment on this clonotype: A much larger clone lies one base from this, so it may be a read error. The chain has TRBV27 and TRBJ2-7, with 7 bases fitting TRBD2. The CDR3 spans 14 residues. In germline, CDR1 is MNHEY, CDR2 SMNVEV (reference sequence). The trim removed 8 bases at V and 7 bases at J, leaving 14 bases unmatched. The CDR3 DNA is TGTGCCAGCGGTCGGGCGGGGGTGATCAATGAGCAGTACTTC. This codes for CASGRAGVINEQYF.

With respect to this clonotype: Since a much larger clone is just one base distant, this may be a read error. V is TRBV5-1 and J is TRBJ2-3; D may be TRBD2 (5 bases). From germline, CDR1 is SGHRS and CDR2 YFSETQ. The CDR3 extends over 12 amino acids. V gave up 4 bases and J gave up 8 bases, with 11 bases separating them. CDR3 sequence (DNA): TGCGCCAGCAGCCCCACTCGGGGTACGCAGTATTTT. Translated, it gives CASSPTRGTQYF.

This clonotype came up a few times. The chain joins TRBV10-3 to TRBJ1-2, with no clear D. The germline V gene has CDR1 ENHRY and CDR2 SYGVKD. V was clipped by 0 bases and J by 7 bases, with 6 bases between them. This CDR3 contains 12 residues. CDR3: CAISESEAGYTF. CDR3 nucleotides: TGTGCCATCAGTGAGTCGGAGGCTGGCTACACCTTC.

The chain joins TRBV7-2 to TRBJ2-7; maybe TRBD2 (6 bases). V lost 5 bases and J lost 0, with 14 bases in between. Germline CDR1 is SGHTA and CDR2 is FQGNSA. The CDR3 is 15 amino acids. Written as DNA, the CDR3 is TGTGCCAGCAGCCGTGGGGCTAGCGTCTCCTACGAGCAGTACTTC. This translates into CASSRGASVSYEQYF.

The V call is TRBV12-3 or TRBV12-4, the J call TRBJ1-2; TRBD1 matches at 7 bases. The CDR3 has 15 amino acids. V shed 3 bases, J shed 5 bases, and the junction held 9 bases outside the gene matches. CDR3: CASSLSLTGRYGYTF. The CDR3 bases are TGTGCCAGCAGTTTGTCTTTGACAGGGAGGTATGGCTACACCTTC.

This clonotype was recorded only once. The chain has TRBV28 and TRBJ2-1; 12 nucleotides agree with TRBD2. CDR1 and CDR2 from the germline V gene are MDHEN and SYDVKM. The ends lost 0 bases at V and 6 bases at J; junction bases unmatched: 12. There are 19 residues in the CDR3. CDR3 in amino acids: CASSLWGSLAGGLANEQFF. CDR3 coding DNA: TGTGCCAGCAGTTTATGGGGCTCACTAGCGGGGGGCCTCGCCAATGAGCAGTTCTTC.

The sample holds many counts of this clonotype. V and J are TRBV15 and TRBJ1-1; D is uncertain. Germline loops: CDR1 LNHNV, CDR2 YYDKDF (reference sequence). The V end was cut by 0 bases, the J end by 0 bases, with 2 bases between. This CDR3 has 13 residues. The chain's CDR3 is CATSRDMNTEAFF. CDR3 nucleotide sequence: TGTGCCACCAGCAGAGATATGAACACTGAAGCTTTCTTT.

The table lists this clonotype with a few counts. The J gene is TRBJ2-1, the V gene TRBV11-2; 7 bases are a match to TRBD1. Germline assignment: CDR1 SGHAT and CDR2 FQNNGV. Trimming removed 5 bases from V and 0 bases from J; junction bases left unmatched: 4. This CDR3 contains 15 residues. CDR3 amino acids: CASSNRDSSYNEQFF. The CDR3, as DNA: TGTGCCAGCAGCAACCGGGACAGCTCCTACAATGAGCAGTTCTTC.

The chain has TRBV20-1 and TRBJ2-5, with D perhaps matching TRBD2 (6 bases). This CDR3 has 12 residues. Germline V gene lookup returns CDR1 DFQATT and CDR2 SNEGSKA (reference sequence). Trimming shortened V by 3 bases and J by 5 bases, and 10 bases separated the two germline ends. The CDR3 coding sequence is TGCAGTGCTAGGGAGGGGTCCGAGACCCAGTACTTC. The encoded protein is CSAREGSETQYF.

The table lists this clonotype with many counts. The DNA for the CDR3 is TGTGCCAGCAGCGGTCGGACAGGGGGCGCAGAAAAACTGTTTTTT. This gives the protein CASSGRTGGAEKLFF. The V and J genes are TRBV7-2 and TRBJ1-4, with TRBD1 identical over 11 bases. The CDR3 covers 15 residues. Germline values: CDR1 SGHTA, CDR2 FQGNSA. V lost 5 bases to trimming and J lost 8 bases; unmatched junction nucleotides: 7.